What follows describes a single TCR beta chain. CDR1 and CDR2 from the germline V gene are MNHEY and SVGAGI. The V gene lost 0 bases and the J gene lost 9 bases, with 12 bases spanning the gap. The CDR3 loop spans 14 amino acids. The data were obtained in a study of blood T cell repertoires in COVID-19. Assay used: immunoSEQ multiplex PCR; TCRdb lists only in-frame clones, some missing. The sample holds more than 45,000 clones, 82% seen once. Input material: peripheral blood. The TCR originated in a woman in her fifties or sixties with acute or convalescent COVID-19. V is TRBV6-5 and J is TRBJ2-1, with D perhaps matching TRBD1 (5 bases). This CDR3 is CASSYSGPQGEQFF. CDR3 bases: TGTGCCAGCAGTTACTCGGGCCCGCAGGGTGAGCAGTTCTTC.